This T cell receptor (beta chain) was recovered during a study of cytomegalovirus exposure and HLA in healthy donors. Study details: Around four fifths of more than 300 genotyped donors fell in the Caucasian-associated ancestry cluster.

Study-level findings and limits: Presence/absence analyses assumed roughly uniform sequencing depth across donors, which may not hold.

CDR3 length: 14 residues. The germline gives CDR1 PRHDT, CDR2 FYEKMQ (reference sequence). Trimming removed 1 base from V and 6 bases from J, with 12 bases in between. In the case of this clone: The target antigen is unknown.

The PCR was carried out with 60 Vbeta primers and 13 Jbeta primers. The assay was immunoSEQ multiplex PCR, and TCRdb's table has in-frame clones only and misses some. This table holds 100,000 to 150,000 clones, 70% to 80% found once. The source is a woman aged 55 to 70 in good health and CMV-seropositive. V is TRBV13 and J is TRBJ1-1; D not resolved. Sequencing was done on a sample of PBMCs. Here the CDR3 reads CASSLVQLPAEAFF. DNA for the CDR3: TGTGCCAGCAGCTTAGTACAGTTGCCCGCTGAAGCTTTCTTT.